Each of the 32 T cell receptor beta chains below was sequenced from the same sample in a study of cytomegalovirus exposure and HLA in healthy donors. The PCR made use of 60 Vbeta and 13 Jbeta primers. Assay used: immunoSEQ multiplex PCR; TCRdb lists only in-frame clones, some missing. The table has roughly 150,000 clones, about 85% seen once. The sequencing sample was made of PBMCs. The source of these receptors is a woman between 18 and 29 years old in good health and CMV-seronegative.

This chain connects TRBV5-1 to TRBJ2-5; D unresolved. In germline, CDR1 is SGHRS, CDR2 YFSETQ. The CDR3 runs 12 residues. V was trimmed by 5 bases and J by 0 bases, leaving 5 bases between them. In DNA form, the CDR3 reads TGCGCCAGCAGATCCGACCAAGAGACCCAGTACTTC. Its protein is CASRSDQETQYF.

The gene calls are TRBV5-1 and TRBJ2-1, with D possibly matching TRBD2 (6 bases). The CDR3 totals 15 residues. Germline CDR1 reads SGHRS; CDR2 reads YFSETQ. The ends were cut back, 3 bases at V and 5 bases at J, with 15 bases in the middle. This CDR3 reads CASSWRASGDNEQFF. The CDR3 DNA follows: TGCGCCAGCAGCTGGAGGGCCAGCGGAGACAATGAGCAGTTCTTC. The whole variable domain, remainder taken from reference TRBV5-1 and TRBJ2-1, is KAGVTQTPRYLIKTRGQQVTLSCSPISGHRSVSWYQQTPGQGLQFLFEYFSETQRNKGNFPGRFSGRQFSNSRSEMNVSTLELGDSALYLCASSWRASGDNEQFFGPGTRLTVL.

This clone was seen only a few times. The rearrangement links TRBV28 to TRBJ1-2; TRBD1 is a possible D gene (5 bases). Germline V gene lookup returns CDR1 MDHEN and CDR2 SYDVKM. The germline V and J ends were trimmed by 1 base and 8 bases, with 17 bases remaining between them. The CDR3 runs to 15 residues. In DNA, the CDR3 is TGTGCCAGCAGTTTATCCCACCCCGGGGCGGGGGGCTACACCTTC. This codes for CASSLSHPGAGGYTF.

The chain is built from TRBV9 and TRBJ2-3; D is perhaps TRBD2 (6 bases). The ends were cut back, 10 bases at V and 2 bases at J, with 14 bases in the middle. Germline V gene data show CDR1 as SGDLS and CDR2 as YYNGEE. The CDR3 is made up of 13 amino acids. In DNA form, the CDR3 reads TGTGCCGCTGTCCGGCGGGACACAGATACGCAGTATTTT. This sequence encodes CAAVRRDTDTQYF.

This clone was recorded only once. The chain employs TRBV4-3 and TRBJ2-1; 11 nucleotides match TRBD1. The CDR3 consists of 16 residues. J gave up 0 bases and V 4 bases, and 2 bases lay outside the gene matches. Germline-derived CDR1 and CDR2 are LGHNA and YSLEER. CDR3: CASSRTGGSSYNEQFF. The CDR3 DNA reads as TGCGCCAGCAGCCGGACAGGGGGCAGCTCCTACAATGAGCAGTTCTTC.

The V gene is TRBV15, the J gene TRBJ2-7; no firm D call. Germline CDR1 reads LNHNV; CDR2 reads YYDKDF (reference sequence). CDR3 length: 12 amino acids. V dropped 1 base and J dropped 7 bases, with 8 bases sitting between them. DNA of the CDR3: TGTGCCACCAGCAGAGTGGCTTCAGAGCAGTACTTC. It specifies CATSRVASEQYF.

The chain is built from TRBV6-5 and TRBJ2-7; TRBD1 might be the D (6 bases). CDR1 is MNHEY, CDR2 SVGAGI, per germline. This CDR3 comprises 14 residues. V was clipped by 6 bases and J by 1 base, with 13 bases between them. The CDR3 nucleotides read TGTGCCAGCAGGAGGACAGCGCGGTCCTACGAGCAGTACTTC. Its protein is CASRRTARSYEQYF.

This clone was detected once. The CDR3: CASSAKGQGTEAFF. DNA of the CDR3: TGTGCCAGCAGCGCCAAAGGACAGGGGACTGAAGCTTTCTTT. This rearrangement joins TRBV9 to TRBJ1-1, with 9 bases identical to TRBD1. Germline values: CDR1 SGDLS, CDR2 YYNGEE. V was clipped by 3 bases and J by 5 bases; unmatched bases: 5. This CDR3 is built from 14 residues.

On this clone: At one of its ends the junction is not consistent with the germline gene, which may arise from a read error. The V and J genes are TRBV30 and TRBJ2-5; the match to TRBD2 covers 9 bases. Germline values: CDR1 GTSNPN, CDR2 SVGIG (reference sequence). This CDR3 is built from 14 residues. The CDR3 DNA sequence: TGTGCCCGCTCAGTAGGGACTAGCCCATGTCCCGCCCACTTC. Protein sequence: CARSVGTSPCPAHF.

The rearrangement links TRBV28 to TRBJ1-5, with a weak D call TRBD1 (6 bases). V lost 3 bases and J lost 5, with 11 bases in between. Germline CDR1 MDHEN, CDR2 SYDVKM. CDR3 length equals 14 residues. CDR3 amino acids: CASSFGRGYQPQHF. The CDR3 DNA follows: TGTGCCAGCAGTTTTGGCAGGGGCTATCAGCCCCAGCATTTT.

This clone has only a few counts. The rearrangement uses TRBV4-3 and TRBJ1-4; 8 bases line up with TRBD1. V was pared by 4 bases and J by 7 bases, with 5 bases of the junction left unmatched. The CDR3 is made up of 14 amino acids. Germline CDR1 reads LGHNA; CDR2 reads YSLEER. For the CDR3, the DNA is TGCGCCAGCAGCCGGCGGACAGGGAGTGAAAAACTGTTTTTT. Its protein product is CASSRRTGSEKLFF.

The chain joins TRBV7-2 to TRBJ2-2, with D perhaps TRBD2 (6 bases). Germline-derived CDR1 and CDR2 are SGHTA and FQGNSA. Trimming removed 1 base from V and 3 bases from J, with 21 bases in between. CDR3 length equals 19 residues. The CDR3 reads CASSLVRVRGYGDTGELFF. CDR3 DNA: TGTGCCAGCAGCTTAGTGCGGGTCCGGGGGTATGGCGACACCGGGGAGCTGTTTTTT.

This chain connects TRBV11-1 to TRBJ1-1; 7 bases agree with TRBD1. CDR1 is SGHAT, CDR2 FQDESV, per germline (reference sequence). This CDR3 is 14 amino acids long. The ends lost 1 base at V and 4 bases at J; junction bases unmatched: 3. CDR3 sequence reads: CASSLGRGPTEAFF. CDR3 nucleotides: TGTGCCAGCAGCTTAGGGAGGGGGCCCACTGAAGCTTTCTTT.

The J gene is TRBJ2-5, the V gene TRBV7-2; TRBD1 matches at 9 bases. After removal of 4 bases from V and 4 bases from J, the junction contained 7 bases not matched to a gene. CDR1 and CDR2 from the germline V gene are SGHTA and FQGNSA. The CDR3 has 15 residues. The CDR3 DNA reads TGTGCCAGCAGCTCGGGACAGGGCAAAGGAGAGACCCAGTACTTC. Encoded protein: CASSSGQGKGETQYF.

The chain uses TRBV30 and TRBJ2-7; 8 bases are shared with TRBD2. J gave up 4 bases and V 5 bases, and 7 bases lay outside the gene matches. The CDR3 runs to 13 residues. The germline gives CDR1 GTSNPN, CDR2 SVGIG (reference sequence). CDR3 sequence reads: CAWSDSGIYEQYF. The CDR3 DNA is TGTGCCTGGTCCGATAGCGGGATTTACGAGCAGTACTTC. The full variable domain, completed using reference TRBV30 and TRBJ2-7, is SQTIHQWPATLVQPVGSPLSLECTVEGTSNPNLYWYRQAAGRGLQLLFYSVGIGQISSEVPQNLSASRPQDRQFILSSKKLLLSDSGFYLCAWSDSGIYEQYFGPGTRLTVT.

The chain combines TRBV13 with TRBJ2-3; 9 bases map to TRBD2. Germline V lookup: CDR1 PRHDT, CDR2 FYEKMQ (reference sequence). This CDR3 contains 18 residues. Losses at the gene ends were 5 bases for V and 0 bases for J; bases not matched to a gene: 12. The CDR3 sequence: CASSVFSGRLSSTDTQYF. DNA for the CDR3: TGTGCCAGCAGCGTTTTTAGCGGGAGACTGTCTAGCACAGATACGCAGTATTTT.

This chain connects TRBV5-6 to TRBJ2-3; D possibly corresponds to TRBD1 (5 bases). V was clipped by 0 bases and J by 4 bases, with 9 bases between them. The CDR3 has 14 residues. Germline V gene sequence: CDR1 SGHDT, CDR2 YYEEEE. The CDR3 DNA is TGTGCCAGCAGCTTGGCGGCAGGGTCAGATACGCAGTATTTT. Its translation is CASSLAAGSDTQYF. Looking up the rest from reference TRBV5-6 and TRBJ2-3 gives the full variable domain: DAGVTQSPTHLIKTRGQQVTLRCSPKSGHDTVSWYQQALGQGPQFIFQYYEEEERQRGNFPDRFSGHQFPNYSSELNVNALLLGDSALYLCASSLAAGSDTQYFGPGTRLTVL.

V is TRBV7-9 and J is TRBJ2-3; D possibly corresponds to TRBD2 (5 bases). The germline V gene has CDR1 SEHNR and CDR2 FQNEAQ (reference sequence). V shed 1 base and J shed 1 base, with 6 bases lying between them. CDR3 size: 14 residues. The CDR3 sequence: CASSLEAGTDTQYF. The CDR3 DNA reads TGTGCCAGCAGCTTAGAAGCGGGCACAGATACGCAGTATTTT.

In nucleotides, the CDR3 is TGTGCCAGCAGTGACTCGATGTCGGGGGTGGGGCAGGGTCATAATTCACCCCTCCACTTT. Translation gives CASSDSMSGVGQGHNSPLHF. The gene calls are TRBV6-4 and TRBJ1-6, with D possibly being TRBD1 (5 bases). V dropped 0 bases and J dropped 5 bases, with 23 bases sitting between them. Looked up from germline, CDR1 is MRHNA and CDR2 is SNTAGT. The CDR3 has 20 residues.

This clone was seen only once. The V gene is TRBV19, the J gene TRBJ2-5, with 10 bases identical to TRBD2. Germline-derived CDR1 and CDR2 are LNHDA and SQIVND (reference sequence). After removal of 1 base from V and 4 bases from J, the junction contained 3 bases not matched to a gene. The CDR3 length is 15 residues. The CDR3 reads CASSIVPSGGETQYF. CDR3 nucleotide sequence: TGTGCCAGTAGTATAGTTCCTAGCGGGGGAGAGACCCAGTACTTC. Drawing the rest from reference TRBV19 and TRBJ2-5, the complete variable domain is DGGITQSPKYLFRKEGQNVTLSCEQNLNHDAMYWYRQDPGQGLRLIYYSQIVNDFQKGDIAEGYSVSREKKESFPLTVTSAQKNPTAFYLCASSIVPSGGETQYFGPGTRLLVL.

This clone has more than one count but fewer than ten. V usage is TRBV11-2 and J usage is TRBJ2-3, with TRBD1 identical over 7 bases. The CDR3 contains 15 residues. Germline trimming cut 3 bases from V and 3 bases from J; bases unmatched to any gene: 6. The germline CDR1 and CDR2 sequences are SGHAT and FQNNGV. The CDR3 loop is CASSLYRGSTDTQYF. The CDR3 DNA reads TGTGCCAGCAGCTTGTACAGGGGATCGACAGATACGCAGTATTTT.

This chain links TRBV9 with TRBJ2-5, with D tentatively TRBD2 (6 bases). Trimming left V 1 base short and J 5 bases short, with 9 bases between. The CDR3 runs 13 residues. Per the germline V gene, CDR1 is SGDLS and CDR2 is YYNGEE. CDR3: CASSVSGRETQYF. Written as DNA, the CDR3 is TGTGCCAGCAGCGTATCAGGGAGGGAGACCCAGTACTTC.

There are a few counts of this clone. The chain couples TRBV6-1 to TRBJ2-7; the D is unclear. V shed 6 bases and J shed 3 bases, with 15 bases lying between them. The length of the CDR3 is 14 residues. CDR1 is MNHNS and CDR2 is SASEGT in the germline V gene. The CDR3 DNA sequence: TGTGCCAGCAGAAGCCTGAAGAAATTCTACGAGCAGTACTTC. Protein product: CASRSLKKFYEQYF.

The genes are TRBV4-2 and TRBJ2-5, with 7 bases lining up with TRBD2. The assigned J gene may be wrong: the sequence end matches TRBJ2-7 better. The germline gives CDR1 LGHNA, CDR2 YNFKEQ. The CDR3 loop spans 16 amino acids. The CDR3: CASSLLKLATPSEQYF. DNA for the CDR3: TGTGCCAGCAGCTTATTAAAACTAGCGACACCCTCCGAGCAGTACTTC.

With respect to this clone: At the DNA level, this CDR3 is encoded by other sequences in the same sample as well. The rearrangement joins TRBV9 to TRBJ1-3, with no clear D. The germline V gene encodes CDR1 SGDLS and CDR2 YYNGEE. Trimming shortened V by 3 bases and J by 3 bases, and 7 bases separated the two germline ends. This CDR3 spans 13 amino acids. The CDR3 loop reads CASSALSGNTIYF. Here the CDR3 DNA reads TGTGCCAGCAGCGCGCTGAGTGGAAACACCATATATTTT.

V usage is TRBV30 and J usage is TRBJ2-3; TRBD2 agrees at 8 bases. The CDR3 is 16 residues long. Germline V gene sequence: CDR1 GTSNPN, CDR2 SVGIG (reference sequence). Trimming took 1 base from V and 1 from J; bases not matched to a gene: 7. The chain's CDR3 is CAWSGPGRGGTDTQYF. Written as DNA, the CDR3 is TGTGCCTGGAGTGGACCGGGGCGGGGGGGCACAGATACGCAGTATTTT.

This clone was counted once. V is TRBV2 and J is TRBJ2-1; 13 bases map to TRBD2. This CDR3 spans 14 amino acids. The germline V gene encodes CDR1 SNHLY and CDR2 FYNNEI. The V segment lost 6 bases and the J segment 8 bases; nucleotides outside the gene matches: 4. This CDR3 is CASRGGTSGDEQFF. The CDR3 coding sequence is TGTGCCAGCAGAGGGGGGACTAGCGGGGATGAGCAGTTCTTC.

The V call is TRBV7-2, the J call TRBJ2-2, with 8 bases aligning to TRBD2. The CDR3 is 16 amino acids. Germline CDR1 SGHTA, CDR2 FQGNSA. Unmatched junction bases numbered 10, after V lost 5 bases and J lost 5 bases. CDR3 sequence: CASSILAGLVTGELFF. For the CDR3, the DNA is TGTGCCAGCAGCATCCTCGCGGGACTAGTAACCGGGGAGCTGTTTTTT. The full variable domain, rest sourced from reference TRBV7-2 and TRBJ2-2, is GAGVSQSPSNKVTEKGKDVELRCDPISGHTALYWYRQSLGQGLEFLIYFQGNSAPDKSGLPSDRFSAERTGGSVSTLTIQRTQQEDSAVYLCASSILAGLVTGELFFGEGSRLTVL.

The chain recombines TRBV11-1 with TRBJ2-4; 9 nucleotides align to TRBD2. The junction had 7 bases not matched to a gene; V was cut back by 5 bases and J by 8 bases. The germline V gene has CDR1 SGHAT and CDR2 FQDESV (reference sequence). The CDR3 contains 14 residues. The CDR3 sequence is CASSPPGLAYIQYF. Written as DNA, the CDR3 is TGTGCCAGCAGCCCACCGGGACTAGCTTACATTCAGTACTTC.

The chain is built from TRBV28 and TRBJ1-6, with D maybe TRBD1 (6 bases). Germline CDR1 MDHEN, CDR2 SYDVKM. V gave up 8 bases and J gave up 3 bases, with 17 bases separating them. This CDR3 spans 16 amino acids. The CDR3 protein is CASSIAGGGYNSPLHF. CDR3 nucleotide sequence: TGTGCCAGCTCCATTGCGGGGGGCGGCTATAATTCACCCCTCCACTTT.

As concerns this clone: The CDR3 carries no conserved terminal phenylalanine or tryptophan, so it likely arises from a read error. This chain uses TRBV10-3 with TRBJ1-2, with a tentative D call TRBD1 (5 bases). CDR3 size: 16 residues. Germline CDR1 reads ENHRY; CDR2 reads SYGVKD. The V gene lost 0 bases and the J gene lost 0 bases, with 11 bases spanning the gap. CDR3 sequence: CAISESRRGTNYGYTS. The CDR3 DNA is TGTGCCATCAGTGAGTCGCGGCGGGGGACTAACTATGGCTACACCTCC.

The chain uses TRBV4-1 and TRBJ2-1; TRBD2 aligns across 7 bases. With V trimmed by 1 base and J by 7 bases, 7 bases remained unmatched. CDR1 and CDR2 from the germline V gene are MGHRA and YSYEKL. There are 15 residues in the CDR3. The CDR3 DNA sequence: TGCGCCAGCAGCCAAGCACTAGCGTTCCGGAATGAGCAGTTCTTC. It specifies CASSQALAFRNEQFF.